A selection of T cell receptor beta chains follows, all from one sample in a study of CD8+ T cells in alopecia areata. Sequencing used immunoSEQ multiplex PCR; TCRdb keeps in-frame clones, though not all of them. Of around 190,000 clones listed, more than 55% are singletons. The sample was CD8+ T cells sorted from blood. The receptors here all came from a human donor in good health. CDR3s include the opening cysteine and the closing phenylalanine or tryptophan. The D gene is left open where the match is weak. Clone size is shown for a subset of rows, as once, few, many or a class of expanded clone.

clone size: .
D gene: TRBD1
J gene: TRBJ1-2
V gene: TRBV5-4
CDR3 DNA: TGTGCCAGCAGCCACCGGGACAGGGGTTGGGACTACACCTTC
CDR3 protein: CASSHRDRGWDYTF

clone size: .
D gene: .
J gene: TRBJ1-4
V gene: TRBV2
CDR3 DNA: TGTGCCAGCAGAGACAAGGGCCGAAGGGATGAAAAACTGTTTTTT
CDR3 protein: CASRDKGRRDEKLFF

clone size: .
D gene: .
J gene: TRBJ2-5
V gene: TRBV29-1
CDR3 DNA: TGCAGCGTTAAGGTCCCAGGGGGGCAAGAGACCCAGTACTTC
CDR3 protein: CSVKVPGGQETQYF

clone size: few
D gene: .
J gene: TRBJ2-1
V gene: TRBV7-9
CDR3 DNA: TGTGCCAGCAGCTTCCCGGGCCCCATCAATGAGCAGTTCTTC
CDR3 protein: CASSFPGPINEQFF

clone size: .
D gene: .
J gene: TRBJ1-1
V gene: TRBV5-4
CDR3 DNA: TGTGCCAGCAGCTTGGTGGGGGCTGGTACTGAAGCTTTCTTT
CDR3 protein: CASSLVGAGTEAFF

clone size: .
D gene: .
J gene: TRBJ1-1
V gene: TRBV29-1
CDR3 DNA: TGCAGCGTTGAAGGGGGCGCGGTCACTGAAGCTTTCTTT
CDR3 protein: CSVEGGAVTEAFF

clone size: .
D gene: TRBD1
J gene: TRBJ2-5
V gene: TRBV4-1
CDR3 DNA: TGCGCCAGCAGCCAGGCGGTGGGGACAGTGAATGGGACCCAGTACTTC
CDR3 protein: CASSQAVGTVNGTQYF

clone size: .
D gene: TRBD1
J gene: TRBJ2-7
V gene: TRBV30
CDR3 DNA: TGTGCCTGGAGTAAAGGACAGGGGGCTTACGAGCAGTACTTC
CDR3 protein: CAWSKGQGAYEQYF

clone size: few
D gene: .
J gene: TRBJ1-4
V gene: TRBV28
CDR3 DNA: TGTGCCAGCAGCCTCCGAGGGTACAATGAAAAACTGTTTTTT
CDR3 protein: CASSLRGYNEKLFF

clone size: .
D gene: TRBD2
J gene: TRBJ2-1
V gene: TRBV4-1
CDR3 DNA: TGCGCCAGTCAGACGACTCGGGGGGACTTCTACAATGAGCAGTTCTTC
CDR3 protein: CASQTTRGDFYNEQFF

clone size: .
D gene: TRBD2
J gene: TRBJ2-1
V gene: TRBV30
CDR3 DNA: TGTGCCTGGACCCCGGGACTAGGGATGCGAAATGAGCAGTTCTTC
CDR3 protein: CAWTPGLGMRNEQFF

clone size: few
D gene: .
J gene: TRBJ1-6
V gene: TRBV27
CDR3 DNA: TGTGCCAGCAGCTACAGGGCGGGTAATTCACCCCTCCACTTT
CDR3 protein: CASSYRAGNSPLHF